This entry lists 2 T cell receptor beta chains sequenced from one sample in a study of molecular identifiers for immune sequencing clone quantification. Each CDR3 protein gets one entry after TCRdb re-called the PCR reads with MiXCR. The repertoire holds about 68,000 distinct CDR3 sequences, with roughly 20% as singletons. The specimen sequenced was naive CD8+ T cells from blood, with Jurkat cell RNA spiked in. The subset denotes: FACS-sorted CD8+CD4-CCR7+CD45RA+ naive T cells. The receptors derive from a human donor in good health. Some libraries in this study had Jurkat cell RNA spiked in.

This clonotype was seen many times. The V call is TRBV10-3, the J call TRBJ2-7; D gene unclear. Germline loops: CDR1 ENHRY, CDR2 SYGVKD. V was pared by 3 bases and J by 4 bases, with 7 bases between. The CDR3 has 12 amino acids. The CDR3 protein is CAISDDSYEQYF. CDR3 in DNA: TGTGCCATCAGTGACGACTCGTACGAGCAGTACTTC.

A note on this clonotype: A read error may account for a junction end that differs from germline. This chain joins TRBV7-9 and TRBJ2-7, with 8 bases that match TRBD2. This CDR3 has 12 amino acids. From germline, CDR1 is SEHNR and CDR2 FQNEAQ (reference sequence). The CDR3 reads CASSFGGDEQNF. CDR3 nucleotides: TGTGCCAGCAGCTTCGGGGGGGACGAGCAGAACTTC.